The clone carrying this TCR beta chain showed up many times. As for time point: sample taken at primary tumor resection. Donors were roughly 70 untreated early-stage non-small cell lung cancer patients. No cell sorting; template was whole RNA from tumor, lung tissue or PBMC. The sample belongs to a study of spatial heterogeneity in lung cancer. On the study more broadly: Alpha-chain sequences were detected in numbers that were consistently lower than beta-chain sequences.

Unique molecular identifiers, one per molecule, were present on every TCR cDNA molecule. MiXCR was run by TCRdb on the 5' RACE reads, yielding one entry per CDR3 protein. The sample holds some 55,000 distinct CDR3 sequences; roughly 5.9% are singletons and the top ten take roughly 14%. Sequenced material: PBMCs, taken at surgery. This TCR derives from a female donor with early-stage non-small cell lung cancer.

The CDR3, as DNA: TGTGCCAGCAGCTTGGGACCCCGCTATGGCTACACCTTC. It yields the protein CASSLGPRYGYTF. The genes are TRBV7-3 and TRBJ1-2; D may be TRBD1 (5 bases). Germline CDR1 is SGHTA and CDR2 is FQGTGA. V lost 3 bases and J 4 bases, leaving 9 bases between the germline ends. The CDR3 is made up of 13 amino acids.